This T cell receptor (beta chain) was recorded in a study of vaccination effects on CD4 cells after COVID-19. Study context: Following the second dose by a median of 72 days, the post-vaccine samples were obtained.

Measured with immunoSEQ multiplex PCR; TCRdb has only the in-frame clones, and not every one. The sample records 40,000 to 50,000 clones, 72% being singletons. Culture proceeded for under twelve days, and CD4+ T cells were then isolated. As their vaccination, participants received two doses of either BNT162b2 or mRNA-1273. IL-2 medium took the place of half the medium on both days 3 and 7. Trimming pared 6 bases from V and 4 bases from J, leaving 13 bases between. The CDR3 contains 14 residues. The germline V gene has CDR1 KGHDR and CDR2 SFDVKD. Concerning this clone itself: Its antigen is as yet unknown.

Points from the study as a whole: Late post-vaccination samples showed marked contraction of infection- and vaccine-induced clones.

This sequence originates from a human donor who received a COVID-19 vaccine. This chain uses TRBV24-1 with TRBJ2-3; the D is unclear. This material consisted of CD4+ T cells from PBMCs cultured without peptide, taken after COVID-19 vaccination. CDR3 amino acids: CATSSNGRSDTQYF. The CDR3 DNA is TGTGCCACCAGTAGCAACGGCCGGTCAGATACGCAGTATTTT.